This is a list of T cell receptor beta chains from one sample in a study of Graves' ophthalmopathy and Graves' hyperthyroidism. TCRdb processed the multiplex PCR reads anew with MiXCR; each CDR3 protein has one entry. The sample contains roughly 610,000 distinct CDR3 sequences, approximately 22% of which appear only once. The source material was peripheral blood. The receptors here all came from a woman between 18 and 30 years old with stable Graves' hyperthyroidism. Some clones in this sample may be carry-over from other donors' samples. Each CDR3 is given with its conserved first and last residue. The order of the fields is D gene, V gene, clone size, J gene, CDR3 DNA, CDR3 protein. D genes are given only for firm matches. The size field is filled for only some rows; it gives once, few, many or a size class.

>NA|TRBV27|many|TRBJ1-6
TGTGCCAGCGGATCCGGATCAAGTAATTCACCCCTCCACTTT
CASGSGSSNSPLHF
>TRBD1|TRBV12-3/TRBV12-4|many|TRBJ1-1
TGTGCCAGCAGATTCGACAGGGGGCCGAGGAGCACTGAAGCTTTCTTT
CASRFDRGPRSTEAFF
>NA|TRBV11-2|few|TRBJ2-2
TGTGCCAGCAGCTTCTTTGGGACGAACACCGGGGAGCTGTTTTTT
CASSFFGTNTGELFF
>TRBD1|TRBV20-1|many|TRBJ1-2
TGCAGTGCTAGACCCTTCGACAGGGGGACATATGGCTACACCTTC
CSARPFDRGTYGYTF
>TRBD1|TRBV6-1|NA|TRBJ1-5
TGTGCCAGCAGTGAAAGCCAGGGGGCCTCTCAGCCCCAGCATTTT
CASSESQGASQPQHF
>NA|TRBV15|NA|TRBJ2-5
TGTGCCACCAGCAGAGATCCGGACAGACAAGAGACCCAGTACTTC
CATSRDPDRQETQYF
>NA|TRBV6-1|few|TRBJ2-5
TGTGCCAGCAGTGTGAGGGCACAGAGCGAGACCCAGTACTTC
CASSVRAQSETQYF
>NA|TRBV12-5|many|TRBJ1-5
TGTGCTAGTGGTATCCAGACCGGCGATCAGCCCCAGCATTTT
CASGIQTGDQPQHF
>NA|TRBV9|NA|TRBJ2-5
TGTGCCAGCAGCGGAGGAATGGGGGAGACCCAGTACTTC
CASSGGMGETQYF
>NA|TRBV6-1|many|TRBJ2-7
TGTGCCAGCAGTGAAGGGATGAGCGAGCAGTACTTC
CASSEGMSEQYF
>NA|TRBV7-2|many|TRBJ1-5
TGTGCCAGCAGCTTAGGGCCTAGGCTCAATCAGCCCCAGCATTTT
CASSLGPRLNQPQHF
>NA|TRBV7-2|few|TRBJ2-7
TGTGCCAGCAGCTTAGCGGGCAGATTCTACGAGCAGTACTTC
CASSLAGRFYEQYF
>TRBD1|TRBV7-9|many|TRBJ1-2
TGTGCCAGCAGCTTAGGACCAGGGGGCGGCTACACCTTC
CASSLGPGGGYTF
>TRBD1|TRBV4-2|NA|TRBJ1-2
TGTGCCAGCAGCCAAGTAGGGAGGACAGGGTCTTACAGCTTC
CASSQVGRTGSYSF
>TRBD1|TRBV4-2|many|TRBJ2-7
TGTGCCAGCAGCCAAGATTCGGACAGGGGGCGCCGGGAGCAGTACTTC
CASSQDSDRGRREQYF
>TRBD1|TRBV5-1|many|TRBJ1-2
TGCGCCAGCAGCTTGGACAGGGGGAACGATGGCTACACCTTC
CASSLDRGNDGYTF
>NA|TRBV12-3/TRBV12-4|NA|TRBJ1-1
TGTGCCAGCAGTCGAACTCTGACGAACTTGGGTGAAGCTTTCTTT
CASSRTLTNLGEAFF
>NA|TRBV4-2|NA|TRBJ2-7
TGTGCCAGCAGCCATGGCGCGCGGGACCGTCTATACGAGCAGTACTTC
CASSHGARDRLYEQYF
>NA|TRBV2|few|TRBJ2-4
TGTGCCAGCAGTCCTCCGGGGGAACAAAACATTCAGTACTTC
CASSPPGEQNIQYF
>NA|TRBV2|many|TRBJ1-5
TGTGCCAGCAAACTCGGGACTGCCAATAGGCCCCAGCATTTT
CASKLGTANRPQHF
>TRBD1|TRBV28|NA|TRBJ1-2
TGTGCCAGCAGTATACCGGGACAGGGAGATGGCTACACCTTC
CASSIPGQGDGYTF
>NA|TRBV3-1|few|TRBJ2-4
TGTGCCAGCAGCCAAGATAAACCCAGAGAAAACATTCAGTACTTC
CASSQDKPRENIQYF
>NA|TRBV9|many|TRBJ1-2
TGTGCCAGCAGCGTAGGAGGGGGGAACTATGGCTACACCTTC
CASSVGGGNYGYTF
>NA|TRBV9|few|TRBJ2-2
TGTGCCAGCAGCGTAGCTCAGGGACCCGGGGAGCTGTTTTTT
CASSVAQGPGELFF
>NA|TRBV27|NA|TRBJ1-2
TGTGCCAGCAGTTATCAGGGCTTCAATGGCTACACCTTC
CASSYQGFNGYTF
>NA|TRBV19|few|TRBJ1-5
TGTGCCAGTAGTCCGCAGGGACCAAATCCGCCCCAGCATTTT
CASSPQGPNPPQHF
>NA|TRBV7-2|many|TRBJ1-2
TGTGCCAGCAGGAAACCGGGCCAAAGCTACACCTTC
CASRKPGQSYTF
>NA|TRBV6-2/TRBV6-3|NA|TRBJ1-2
TGTGCCAGCAGTTCACGCTTTCTCGGACCGGCCAGGGCCTATGGCTACACCTTC
CASSSRFLGPARAYGYTF
>NA|TRBV11-2|many|TRBJ1-6
TGTGCCAGCGGAGGTTCACCCCTCCACTTT
CASGGSPLHF
>TRBD1|TRBV4-3|NA|TRBJ2-2
TGCGCCTCCCAAAGGGACAGTTTGGCCGGGGAGCTGTTTTTT
CASQRDSLAGELFF
>NA|TRBV7-2|many|TRBJ1-2
TGTGCCAGCAGCTTAGAGACCAATAACTATGGCTACACCTTC
CASSLETNNYGYTF
>NA|TRBV11-1|NA|TRBJ1-1
TGTGCCTGCAGCTTAGCGCCGGCGAACACTGAAGCTTTCTTT
CACSLAPANTEAFF
>NA|TRBV28|many|TRBJ1-1
TGTGCCACACACATGAACACTGAAGCTTTCTTT
CATHMNTEAFF
>NA|TRBV7-2|many|TRBJ1-2
TGTGCCAGCAGCGAAAGGGGGACGGTCTATGGCTACACCTTC
CASSERGTVYGYTF
>NA|TRBV11-3|many|TRBJ2-5
TGTGCCAGCAGCTTGGCCCGGGGAGGGGGTGAGGAGACCCAGTACTTC
CASSLARGGGEETQYF
>NA|TRBV7-2|many|TRBJ2-5
TGTGCCAGCAGCTTACCTTTAGACAGGCCCCAAGAGACCCAGTACTTC
CASSLPLDRPQETQYF
>TRBD1|TRBV6-1|many|TRBJ1-6
TGTGCCAGCAGGGCTTTTACAGGGGGCTTCTCCTATAATTCACCCCTCCACTTT
CASRAFTGGFSYNSPLHF
>TRBD1|TRBV5-6|few|TRBJ1-2
TGTGCCAGCAGCTTTTGGACAGGGGGAATTAACTATGGCTACACCTTC
CASSFWTGGINYGYTF
>TRBD2|TRBV29-1|many|TRBJ2-2
TGCAGCGTTGAATCCGGCGGGGGGGCGGACACCGGGGAGCTGTTTTTT
CSVESGGGADTGELFF
>NA|TRBV2|many|TRBJ1-5
TGTGCCAGCACGGGGTATAGCAATCAGCCCCAGCATTTT
CASTGYSNQPQHF
>NA|TRBV6-5|NA|TRBJ1-5
TGTGCCAGCAGTTACTCGAGTACAGAGCCTAATCAGCCCCATCATTTT
CASSYSSTEPNQPHHF
>TRBD1|TRBV6-5|many|TRBJ1-1
TGTGCCAGCAGTTACTCACAGGGGAGCGGAACTGAAGCTTTCTTT
CASSYSQGSGTEAFF
>NA|TRBV6-5|NA|TRBJ2-7
TGTGCCAGCAGCCCCTGGGCGGGGGCTACCTACGAGCAGTACTTC
CASSPWAGATYEQYF
>TRBD1|TRBV24-1|NA|TRBJ2-5
TGTGCCACCAGTGGGACAGGGGAAGAGACCCAGTACTTC
CATSGTGEETQYF
>NA|TRBV10-3|NA|TRBJ2-7
TGTGCCATCAGTGATCTCACTAGTGTCGAACAGTACTTC
CAISDLTSVEQYF
>NA|TRBV3-1|many|TRBJ2-7
TGTGCCAGCAGCCAAGGGGGACCGCCGGACGAGCAGTACTTC
CASSQGGPPDEQYF
>NA|TRBV29-1|many|TRBJ2-7
TGCAGCGTGGCGGGACACGATATCTCCTACGAGCAGTACTTC
CSVAGHDISYEQYF
>NA|TRBV6-5|many|TRBJ1-2
TGTGCCAGCAAGGGTGGAGGGAACTATGGCTACACCTTC
CASKGGGNYGYTF
>NA|TRBV6-1|few|TRBJ1-3
TGTGCCAGCACCCTCGGCCAGGTGGGGCGAAACACCATATATTTT
CASTLGQVGRNTIYF
>NA|TRBV3-1|many|TRBJ2-4
TGTGCCAGCAGCCAGGCGAACATTCAGTACTTC
CASSQANIQYF
>NA|TRBV2|many|TRBJ2-5
TGTGCCAGCAGTGCTTGGACAGTTAAACGGGAGACCCAGTACTTC
CASSAWTVKRETQYF
>NA|TRBV27|many|TRBJ1-5
TGTGCCAGCAGTCCCCAGGGACGAGAGAATCAGCCCCAGCATTTT
CASSPQGRENQPQHF